This T cell receptor (beta chain) came from a study of vaccination and CD4 T cells after COVID-19. Study-wide background: For control cultures, the treatment was a CEFX pool, an HIV-1 Nef pool, or no peptide.

V trimming: 5 bases; J trimming: 3 bases; junction bases outside the gene matches: 10. This CDR3 contains 15 residues. Germline CDR1 MNHNS, CDR2 SASEGT. Treatment described: approximately nine-day PBMC culture with coronavirus spike peptide pools or control peptides (ViraFEST assay). Half the medium was replaced with fresh IL-2 medium on days 3 and 7. The study, taken as a whole, reports: Convalescent patients' clones that were vaccine-specific were spike mono-reactive in 304 of 307 cases.

In the case of this clonotype: Its antigen is unidentified.

An Oncomine TCR Beta short-read assay was used to sequence the DNA from cultured CD4+ T cells. TCRdb redid the calling of the PCR reads with MiXCR, one entry per CDR3 protein. The table includes 10,000 or so distinct CDR3 sequences, over 60% detected once. The clonotype originates from a human donor who had recovered from COVID-19. The chain recombines TRBV6-1 with TRBJ2-7; 7 nucleotides align to TRBD2. The sequencing input was CD4+ T cells from blood, cultured in vitro. In DNA, the CDR3 is TGTGCCAGCAGTACCAAACTCGGACTAGGCTACGAGCAGTACTTC. It specifies CASSTKLGLGYEQYF.